These 4 T cell receptor beta chains came from one sample sequenced in a study of blood T cell repertoires in COVID-19. Measured with immunoSEQ multiplex PCR; TCRdb has only the in-frame clones, and not every one. The sample carries roughly 330,000 clones, about 90% recorded once. Sequenced sample: PBMCs or T cells enriched from blood (not recorded which). Every receptor here comes from a woman aged 30 to 39 who had recovered from COVID-19.

This chain uses TRBV11-2 with TRBJ1-2; 7 nucleotides align to TRBD1. Trimming removed 4 bases from V and 5 bases from J; junction bases left unmatched: 10. Germline assignment: CDR1 SGHAT and CDR2 FQNNGV. This CDR3 spans 15 amino acids. CDR3 protein: CASSSYRDSEYGYTF. The CDR3 DNA reads TGTGCCAGCAGCTCCTACCGGGACAGCGAGTATGGCTACACCTTC. The full variable domain, completed using reference TRBV11-2 and TRBJ1-2, is EAGVAQSPRYKIIEKRQSVAFWCNPISGHATLYWYQQILGQGPKLLIQFQNNGVVDDSQLPKDRFSAERLKGVDSTLKIQPAKLEDSAVYLCASSSYRDSEYGYTFGSGTRLTVV.

The rearrangement joins TRBV7-8 to TRBJ1-4, with 10 nucleotides matching TRBD1. CDR1 is SGHVS and CDR2 is FQNEAQ in the germline V gene. The CDR3 has 15 residues. The J segment lost 9 bases and the V segment lost 0 bases, leaving 4 bases of the junction unmatched. This CDR3 reads CASSLAGTGDQKLFF. CDR3 nucleotides: TGTGCCAGCAGCTTAGCGGGGACAGGGGATCAAAAACTGTTTTTT.

A single count supports this clone. The chain recombines TRBV3-1 (or the pseudogene TRBV3-2) with TRBJ1-1, with a possible D match to TRBD1 (5 bases). This CDR3 is built from 13 residues. Trimming removed 3 bases from V and 3 bases from J, with 8 bases in between. The germline CDR1 and CDR2 sequences are LGHDT and YNNKEL (reference sequence). CDR3 sequence reads: CASSQSRDTEAFF. The CDR3 region has the DNA TGTGCCAGCAGCCAGAGCAGGGACACTGAAGCTTTCTTT.

The rearrangement uses TRBV29-1 and TRBJ1-3, with a weak D call TRBD1 (6 bases). CDR3 length: 13 amino acids. V was pared by 6 bases and J by 0 bases, with 9 bases between. Germline loops: CDR1 SQVTM, CDR2 ANQGSEA. The CDR3 DNA sequence: TGCAGCGTCTGGACAGACTCTGGAAACACCATATATTTT. This gives the protein CSVWTDSGNTIYF.